The rows below give T cell receptor beta chains drawn from one sample of a study of human T cells and chemical hapten exposure. In TCRdb, the RACE reads were re-called with MiXCR into one record per CDR3 protein. The sample has approximately 350,000 distinct CDR3 sequences, nearly 6.5% seen once. Specimen: whole blood, collected in connection with sensitization to the hapten diphenylcyclopropenone (DPC). The receptors were sampled from a woman aged 18 to 35 with alopecia areata. Some clones in this sample may be carry-over from other donors' samples. CDR3s include the opening cysteine and the closing phenylalanine or tryptophan. Each record gives: J gene, D gene, V gene, clone size, CDR3 protein, CDR3 DNA. The D gene is left open where the match is weak. Size is stated for part of the rows, as once, few or many counts, or as a class when the clone is expanded.

j_gene: TRBJ2-3
d_gene: -
v_gene: TRBV2
abundance: -
CDR3aa: CASSDPGATPADTQYF
CDR3nt: TGTGCCAGCAGTGACCCGGGGGCCACTCCAGCAGATACGCAGTATTTT

j_gene: TRBJ1-2
d_gene: TRBD1
v_gene: TRBV28
abundance: -
CDR3aa: CASSLWTGGDYGYTF
CDR3nt: TGTGCCAGCAGTTTATGGACAGGGGGTGACTATGGCTACACCTTC

j_gene: TRBJ1-5
d_gene: -
v_gene: TRBV11-2
abundance: few
CDR3aa: CASSLGQIWGAGIYQPQHF
CDR3nt: TGTGCCAGCAGCTTAGGGCAGATTTGGGGGGCGGGAATTTATCAGCCCCAGCATTTT

j_gene: TRBJ1-2
d_gene: TRBD1
v_gene: TRBV5-1
abundance: -
CDR3aa: CASSHRTGPPYGYTF
CDR3nt: TGCGCCAGCAGCCACCGGACAGGGCCGCCTTATGGCTACACCTTC

j_gene: TRBJ1-2
d_gene: TRBD1
v_gene: TRBV6-1
abundance: many
CDR3aa: CASSGHRGLAGYTF
CDR3nt: TGTGCCAGCAGTGGGCACAGGGGGCTAGCTGGCTACACCTTC

j_gene: TRBJ2-7
d_gene: -
v_gene: TRBV5-1
abundance: few
CDR3aa: CASRREGDSYEQYF
CDR3nt: TGCGCCAGCAGGAGGGAAGGGGACTCCTACGAGCAGTACTTC

j_gene: TRBJ2-1
d_gene: TRBD1
v_gene: TRBV6-2/TRBV6-3
abundance: -
CDR3aa: CASSTGTGGFNEQFF
CDR3nt: TGTGCCAGCAGTACCGGGACAGGTGGGTTTAATGAGCAGTTCTTC

j_gene: TRBJ1-4
d_gene: -
v_gene: TRBV7-9
abundance: many
CDR3aa: CASTLPSNEKLFF
CDR3nt: TGTGCCAGCACCCTTCCGAGTAATGAAAAACTGTTTTTT

j_gene: TRBJ2-3
d_gene: TRBD2
v_gene: TRBV3-1
abundance: -
CDR3aa: CASSHSGTSLCLF
CDR3nt: TGTGCCAGCAGCCATTCCGGGACTAGCCTTTGTCTTTTC

j_gene: TRBJ2-1
d_gene: -
v_gene: TRBV6-4
abundance: many
CDR3aa: CASSDADRNEQFF
CDR3nt: TGTGCCAGCAGTGATGCTGATCGCAATGAGCAGTTCTTC

j_gene: TRBJ1-1
d_gene: -
v_gene: TRBV12-5
abundance: many
CDR3aa: CASGLYGGPRVDTEAFF
CDR3nt: TGTGCTAGTGGTTTGTACGGGGGGCCCAGGGTTGACACTGAAGCTTTCTTT

j_gene: TRBJ1-5
d_gene: TRBD1
v_gene: TRBV7-7
abundance: few
CDR3aa: CASRGGMRPQHF
CDR3nt: TGTGCTAGCAGGGGGGGAATGAGGCCCCAGCATTTT